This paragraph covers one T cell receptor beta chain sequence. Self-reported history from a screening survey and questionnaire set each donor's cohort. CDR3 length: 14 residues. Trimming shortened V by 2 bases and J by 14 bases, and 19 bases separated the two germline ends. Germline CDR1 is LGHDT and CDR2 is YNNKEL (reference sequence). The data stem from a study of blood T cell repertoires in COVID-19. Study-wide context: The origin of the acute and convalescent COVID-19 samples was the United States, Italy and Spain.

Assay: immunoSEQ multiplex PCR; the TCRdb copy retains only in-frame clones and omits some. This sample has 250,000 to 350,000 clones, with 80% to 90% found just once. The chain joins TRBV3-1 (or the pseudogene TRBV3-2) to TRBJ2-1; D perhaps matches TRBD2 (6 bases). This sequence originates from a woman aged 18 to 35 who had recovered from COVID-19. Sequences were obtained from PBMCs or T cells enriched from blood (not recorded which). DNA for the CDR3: TGTGCCAGCAGCCAACTCTTCTCCGGGACGGGGGAGTTCTTC. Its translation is CASSQLFSGTGEFF.